These T cell receptor beta chains were read from a single sample in a study of post-analysis software for immune sequencing data. TCRdb reanalysed the PCR reads using MiXCR and keeps one entry per CDR3 protein. The data show 740,000 or so distinct CDR3 sequences, with roughly 58% seen just once and roughly 4.4% held by the top ten. Sequencing was performed on blood. The receptor set was obtained from a girl aged 10 to 17 with multiple sclerosis. Each CDR3 is given with its conserved first and last residue. D genes are given only for firm matches. Clone size is given for some rows only: seen once, a few or many times, or a class if the clone is expanded.

cdr3_length j_call d_call v_call clone_size cdr3_nt cdr3_aa
12 TRBJ1-2 TRBD1 TRBV7-2 - TGTGCCAGCAGCACAAGGGGGCATGGCTACACCTTC CASSTRGHGYTF
17 TRBJ2-7 - TRBV5-1 - TGCGCCAGCAGCTTGGTCAGGGTGTCGGATATAAGTGACGAGCAGTACTTC CASSLVRVSDISDEQYF
14 TRBJ2-7 - TRBV12-3/TRBV12-4 - TGTGCCAGCAGCCAACTAACGACAGCCTACGAGCAGTACTTC CASSQLTTAYEQYF
13 TRBJ1-2 - TRBV5-1 - TGCGCCAGCAGCTCTGTCGACAGCTATGGCTACACCTTC CASSSVDSYGYTF
16 TRBJ2-7 - TRBV28 - TGTGCCAGCAGTTCCCTACAGGGATTGTTCCTCTACGAGCAGTACTTC CASSSLQGLFLYEQYF
14 TRBJ2-1 - TRBV28 - TGTGCCAGCAAACGGGACACCGGCTACAATGAGCAGTTCTTC CASKRDTGYNEQFF
15 TRBJ2-1 TRBD2 TRBV25-1 - TGTGCCAGCACTAAAGCGGGAGGAACCTACAATGAGCAGTTCTTC CASTKAGGTYNEQFF
16 TRBJ2-7 - TRBV4-2 - TGTGCCAGCAGCCAAGAATTAGGACGGGGTCCCTACGAGCAGTACTTC CASSQELGRGPYEQYF
16 TRBJ2-7 - TRBV18 - TGTGCCAGCTCACCACGGGGCAGGTCCAACTACAATGAGCAGTACTTC CASSPRGRSNYNEQYF
15 TRBJ2-7 - TRBV20-1 - TGCAGTGCTAGAGTGTGGGGCCTCCAGCGCTGCGAGCAGTACTTC CSARVWGLQRCEQYF
19 TRBJ2-1 TRBD2 TRBV20-1 - TGCAGTGCTAGAGATAGGGCCCGCCTCGGGAGGATCCTCTCCAATGAGCAGTTCTTC CSARDRARLGRILSNEQFF
12 TRBJ2-3 TRBD2 TRBV2 few TGTGCCAGCAAGCGGGAGGCAGATACGCAGTATTTT CASKREADTQYF
14 TRBJ2-7 - TRBV10-3 - TGTGCCATCAGTGATAGAACAGGCTCCTACGAGCAGTACTTC CAISDRTGSYEQYF
12 TRBJ2-1 TRBD1 TRBV5-1 few TGCGCCAGCAGCTACAGGGGTGATGAGCAGTTCTTC CASSYRGDEQFF
17 TRBJ2-5 TRBD2 TRBV15 - TGTGCCACCAGCAGAGCTGGACTAGCGGGGATTCAAGAGACCCAGTACTTC CATSRAGLAGIQETQYF
17 TRBJ2-1 - TRBV9 - TGTGCCAGCAGCGTGAGCATAGGGAGGAGCGCCTACAATGAGCAGTTCTTC CASSVSIGRSAYNEQFF
14 TRBJ2-7 - TRBV29-1 - TGCAGCGTTGAGTGGAGGCCGGGTAGCGGCGAGCAGTACTTC CSVEWRPGSGEQYF
16 TRBJ2-1 TRBD2 TRBV25-1 - TGTGCCAGCAGTGAACCTAGCGGGGGCCTATACAATGAGCAGTTCTTC CASSEPSGGLYNEQFF
14 TRBJ2-4 TRBD2 TRBV7-2 - TGTGCCAGCAGCTCCCTGCGGGGGGGAGCGGGAAAGTACTTC CASSSLRGGAGKYF
13 TRBJ2-2 - TRBV27 - TGTGCCAGCAGTTTTCGGGGTCCCGGGGAGCTGTTTTTT CASSFRGPGELFF
15 TRBJ1-2 TRBD1 TRBV6-6 - TGTGCCAGCAGCCATCCCGGGACAGGAGGGCATGGCTACACCTTC CASSHPGTGGHGYTF
13 TRBJ2-7 - TRBV29-1 - TGCAGCGTTGATCATAAGGGCTCCAATGAGCAGTACTTC CSVDHKGSNEQYF
14 TRBJ2-1 - TRBV3-1 once TGTGCCAGCAGCCAAACCGCCAAGGGGGATGAGCAGTTCTTC CASSQTAKGDEQFF
16 TRBJ2-5 TRBD2 TRBV20-1 - TGCAGTGCTAGCGGGGCCGCGGGGGGGGCCCAAGAGACCCAGTACTTC CSASGAAGGAQETQYF
15 TRBJ2-3 - TRBV4-1 - TGCGCCAGCAGCCAAGAGGGGCCTTCCACAGATACGCAGTATTTT CASSQEGPSTDTQYF
15 TRBJ2-6 - TRBV7-3 - TGTGCCAGCAGCCATTTCAACTCTGGGGCCAACGTCCTGACTTTC CASSHFNSGANVLTF
13 TRBJ2-4 TRBD2 TRBV20-1 - TGCAGTGCTCCGACTAGCGGGAAAAACATTCAGTACTTC CSAPTSGKNIQYF
14 TRBJ2-1 TRBD2 TRBV5-1 few TGCGCCAGCAGCTTGGAACTAGCGTTGGATGAGCAGTTCTTC CASSLELALDEQFF
17 TRBJ2-4 - TRBV10-3 few TGTGCCATCAGTGAGTCGGCAGGGGCGTTGCCCAAAAACATTCAGTACTTC CAISESAGALPKNIQYF
13 TRBJ2-1 - TRBV6-6 - TGTGCCAGCACCCAGAACCGGGACCATGAGCAGTTCTTC CASTQNRDHEQFF
22 TRBJ1-1 - TRBV5-1 - - CASSSSYEQYFGAGTANTEAFF
11 TRBJ2-4 - TRBV7-9 - TGTGCCAGCAGCCATTCAATGGACCAGTACTTC CASSHSMDQYF
14 TRBJ2-7 - TRBV20-1 - TGCAGTGCCCACCCTGGGGGCGGGAGTAGTGAGCAGTACTTC CSAHPGGGSSEQYF
16 TRBJ2-5 TRBD2 TRBV5-1 - TGCGCCAGCAGCCCGGGAGCGGGAGTTCTCCAAGAGACCCAGTACTTC CASSPGAGVLQETQYF
15 TRBJ2-2 TRBD1 TRBV2 - TGTGCCAGCAGGACAGGGTCGACGAACACCGGGGAGCTGTTTTTT CASRTGSTNTGELFF
14 TRBJ2-7 - TRBV21-1 few TGTGCCAGCAGCAAAGAGGTAGCTGACTACGAGCAGTACTTC CASSKEVADYEQYF
13 TRBJ1-5 - TRBV7-2 - TGTGCCAGCAGCTTGAGGGGGAGTCAGCCCCAGCATTTT CASSLRGSQPQHF
14 TRBJ2-5 - TRBV7-9 - TGTGCCAGCAGCTCGGCCGGGTTCGGGGAGACCCAGTACTTC CASSSAGFGETQYF
13 TRBJ1-5 - TRBV20-1 - TGCAGTGCTAACCGGGACATAAATCAGCCCCAGCATTTT CSANRDINQPQHF
15 TRBJ2-7 TRBD2 TRBV2 - TGTGCCAGCAGCCCTACTAGCGGGAGAGTGTACGAGCAGTACTTC CASSPTSGRVYEQYF
15 TRBJ2-5 - TRBV7-3 once TGTGCCAGCAGCTTATCGGGACCGAGTTGGAATGAGCAGTACTTC CASSLSGPSWNEQYF
12 TRBJ1-2 - TRBV29-1 - TGCAGCGTTGTAAGAGAGCACTATGGCTACACCTTC CSVVREHYGYTF
13 TRBJ2-7 - TRBV9 few TGTGCCAGCAGCGTCGCTGTTTTAGGCGAGCAGTACTTC CASSVAVLGEQYF
17 TRBJ2-7 TRBD1 TRBV12-5 - TGTGCTAGTGGTTTTCACTTCTCCGGGACAGGGGTCTACGAGCAGTACTTC CASGFHFSGTGVYEQYF
17 TRBJ1-5 TRBD1 TRBV4-1 - TGCGCCAGCAGCCAAGATACCGGGACAGGGGGAAGGCAGCCCCAGCATTTT CASSQDTGTGGRQPQHF